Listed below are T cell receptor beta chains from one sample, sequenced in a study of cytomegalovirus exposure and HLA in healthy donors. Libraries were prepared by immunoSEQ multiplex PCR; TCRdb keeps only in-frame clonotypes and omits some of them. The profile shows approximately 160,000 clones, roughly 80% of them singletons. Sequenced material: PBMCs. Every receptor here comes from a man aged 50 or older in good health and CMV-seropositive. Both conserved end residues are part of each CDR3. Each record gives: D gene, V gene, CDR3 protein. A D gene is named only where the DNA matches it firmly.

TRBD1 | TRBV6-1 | CASSAPGQGFNTQYF
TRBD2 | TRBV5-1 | CASSSGLVTDTQYF
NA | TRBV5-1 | CASSLDRYNSPLHF
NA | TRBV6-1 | CASRRDNSGNTIYF
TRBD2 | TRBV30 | CAWSGGSGGSSYNEQFF
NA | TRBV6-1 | CASSDGGFQPQHF
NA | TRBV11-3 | CASSLVSRGPYSNQPQHF
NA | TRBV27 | CASSLIGAAKNIQYF
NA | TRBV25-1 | CASSADTNEQFF
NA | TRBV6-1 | CASRNRERNGYTF
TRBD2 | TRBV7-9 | CASSSGLAGENEGTDTQYF
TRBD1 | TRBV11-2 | CASSFPGGVAYEQYF
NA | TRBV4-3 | CASSSRENSPLHF
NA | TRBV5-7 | CASSCRLRETDNEQYF